This T cell receptor (beta chain) is from a study of metastatic and nonmetastatic thyroid tumors. Study-wide context: Repertoires of blood and of tissue (tumor or nodule) from malignant and benign thyroid patients were compared.

Study findings and constraints: Versus benign nodules, malignant thyroid tumors reportedly had significantly higher TCR beta diversity, in blood and tumor.

Each patient came to thyroid surgery without any prior treatment (of any kind). This clone was seen at least ten times. No antigen is known for it. Using MiXCR, TCRdb re-called clones from the PCR reads. The data contain roughly 18,000 clones, 21% of them singletons. Germline assignment: CDR1 KGHSH and CDR2 LQKENI. This CDR3 is built from 15 residues. Trimming stripped 3 bases from V and 0 bases from J, with 12 bases between. The sequencing sample was made of tumor tissue. The sequence derives from a female donor with papillary thyroid cancer or a benign thyroid nodule (not recorded which). Some clones in this sample may be carry-over from other donors' samples. The chain combines TRBV18 with TRBJ2-7; TRBD1 is a possible D gene (6 bases). The DNA for the CDR3 is TGTGCCAGCTCACCGGGTACAGGGAACTCCTACGAGCAGTACTTC. This codes for CASSPGTGNSYEQYF.